This T cell receptor beta chain was sequenced in a study of radiotherapy plus CTLA-4 blockade in lung cancer. Study-level background: Objective responses arose in 15% to 20% of patients, and under 40% experienced disease control. The study's findings and limits: Response was reportedly best predicted by early blood T cell clone dynamics, with interferon-beta. TCR clones of tumor origin grew in blood after radiotherapy plus ipilimumab.

Trimming shortened V by 4 bases and J by 7 bases, and 13 bases separated the two germline ends. The CDR3 runs 13 residues. In germline, CDR1 is SGHTA, CDR2 FQGNSA. Concerning this clone: Its cognate antigen is unknown.

TCRdb keeps only in-frame clones here, not all; method: immunoSEQ multiplex PCR. The sample comprises 50,000 to 65,000 clones, less than 85% of which are singletons, and 16% rests with the top ten. Patients with chemo-refractory metastatic non-small-cell lung cancer received focal radiation plus CTLA-4 blockade with ipilimumab. The sample here was peripheral blood, taken from a patient treated with radiotherapy plus ipilimumab. This chain links TRBV7-2 with TRBJ1-1; D may be TRBD1 (6 bases). The clonotype originates from a human donor with non-small cell lung cancer who had a complete response to radiotherapy plus ipilimumab. The CDR3: CASSWGGAVEAFF. DNA of the CDR3: TGTGCCAGCAGCTGGGGGGGGGCAGTTGAAGCTTTCTTT.